Shown below are 21 T cell receptor beta chains from a single sample sequenced in a study of shared T cell receptors in the human thymus. The table came from immunoSEQ multiplex PCR; TCRdb's copy has only in-frame clones and leaves some out. This table has 65,000 to 70,000 clones, about 95% appearing once. The sequenced material came from thymocytes. These receptors were taken from a human donor.

This clone was observed a single time. J is TRBJ2-1 and V is TRBV4-1; the match to TRBD1 covers 8 bases. CDR1 and CDR2 (germline): MGHRA, YSYEKL. The junction had 9 bases not matched to a gene; V was cut back by 0 bases and J by 5 bases. The CDR3 contains 17 residues. This chain's CDR3 is CASSQDLSGQGDNEQFF. In nucleotides, the CDR3 is TGCGCCAGCAGCCAAGACCTTTCCGGACAGGGTGACAATGAGCAGTTCTTC.

V and J are TRBV6-1 and TRBJ2-7; the D is unclear. Germline V gene data show CDR1 as MNHNS and CDR2 as SASEGT. The CDR3 contains 12 residues. V shed 7 bases and J shed 5 bases, with 12 bases lying between them. The CDR3 here is CASTDNGHEQYF. The CDR3 DNA reads as TGTGCCAGCACCGACAACGGCCACGAGCAGTACTTC.

The chain uses TRBV4-3 and TRBJ2-3; TRBD2 matches at 11 bases. Unmatched junction bases numbered 9, after V lost 3 bases and J lost 1 base. Germline V gene sequence: CDR1 LGHNA, CDR2 YSLEER. This CDR3 contains 18 residues. Written as DNA, the CDR3 is TGCGCCAGCAGCCACTCCCCTAGCGGGGGGCGAGGCACAGATACGCAGTATTTT. Amino acid sequence: CASSHSPSGGRGTDTQYF.

The CDR3 DNA follows: TGTGCCAGCAGCTTCCACCGACAGGGTGACAATTCACCCCTCCACTTT. Protein: CASSFHRQGDNSPLHF. V gene TRBV7-2 combines with J gene TRBJ1-6; 7 bases map to TRBD1. Germline lookup yields CDR1 SGHTA and CDR2 FQGNSA. With V trimmed by 3 bases and J by 7 bases, 9 bases remained unmatched. The CDR3 runs 16 residues.

The chain has TRBV7-9 and TRBJ2-1, with TRBD2 matching over 13 bases. V trimming: 7 bases; J trimming: 4 bases; junction bases outside the gene matches: 4. The CDR3 is 15 residues long. Per germline, CDR1 SEHNR and CDR2 FQNEAQ (reference sequence). CDR3 nucleotides: TGTGCCAGCAACCGGACTAGCGGGAGATACAATGAGCAGTTCTTC. This gives the protein CASNRTSGRYNEQFF.

The chain uses TRBV10-3 and TRBJ2-3; D gene unclear. This CDR3 region has 14 residues. Germline V gives CDR1 ENHRY, CDR2 SYGVKD. Trimming removed 7 bases at V and 0 bases at J, with 11 bases between. CDR3 protein: CAIISTASTDTQYF. The DNA for the CDR3 is TGTGCCATCATATCGACGGCGAGCACAGATACGCAGTATTTT.

This clone appeared once. This rearrangement joins TRBV5-1 to TRBJ2-1; 7 positions match TRBD2. The V gene end was trimmed by 4 bases and the J gene end by 5 bases; junction bases not matched to a gene: 6. This CDR3 has 14 residues. Germline V gives CDR1 SGHRS, CDR2 YFSETQ. In DNA form, the CDR3 reads TGCGCCAGCAGCCCCGGGACTACCCACAATGAGCAGTTCTTC. Encoded protein: CASSPGTTHNEQFF.

The chain carries TRBV7-3 and TRBJ2-4; tentatively, D is TRBD1 (6 bases). The CDR3 runs 20 residues. From germline, CDR1 is SGHTA and CDR2 FQGTGA. V dropped 4 bases and J dropped 0 bases, with 25 bases sitting between them. CDR3 DNA sequence: TGTGCCAGCAGCTCGACTCCGGGACATCATGTGAAACTAGCCAAAAACATTCAGTACTTC. As protein: CASSSTPGHHVKLAKNIQYF.

This clone was recorded once. The chain recombines TRBV4-3 with TRBJ1-1; D possibly corresponds to TRBD1 (5 bases). The CDR3 loop spans 13 amino acids. The V gene's germline CDR1 is LGHNA and CDR2 YSLEER. Trimming took off 6 bases at V and 11 bases at J, with 19 bases between the two ends. CDR3 sequence: CASSLARAEGAFF. The CDR3 nucleotides are TGCGCCAGCAGTCTCGCGCGCGCGGAGGGGGCTTTCTTT.

This clone was seen once. The chain combines TRBV6-4 with TRBJ1-6; 9 positions agree with TRBD1. The germline gives CDR1 MRHNA, CDR2 SNTAGT. This CDR3 region has 17 residues. V was pared by 0 bases and J by 5 bases, with 5 bases of the junction left unmatched. CDR3 sequence: CASSDSGDRVDNSPLHF. The CDR3 DNA is TGTGCCAGCAGTGACTCCGGGGACAGGGTCGATAATTCACCCCTCCACTTT.

This chain joins TRBV7-3 and TRBJ2-1; maybe TRBD2 (6 bases). V lost 7 bases to trimming and J lost 7 bases, with 17 bases between them. This CDR3 is built from 14 residues. Per the germline V gene, CDR1 is SGHTA and CDR2 is FQGTGA. In nucleotides, the CDR3 is TGTGCCAGCACCGAACCGGGACTGATTAATGAGCAGTTCTTC. Encoded protein: CASTEPGLINEQFF.

This clone was found once. The chain combines TRBV7-3 with TRBJ1-2; D is perhaps TRBD1 (5 bases). The V gene lost 0 bases and the J gene lost 4 bases, with 9 bases spanning the gap. The CDR3 extends over 14 amino acids. Germline CDR1 SGHTA, CDR2 FQGTGA. Written as DNA, the CDR3 is TGTGCCAGCAGCTTAACGGCAGGGTCCTATGGCTACACCTTC. Its protein product is CASSLTAGSYGYTF.

V is TRBV5-4 and J is TRBJ2-1, with a tentative D call TRBD1 (6 bases). CDR3 length: 15 residues. V lost 4 bases and J lost 6, with 17 bases in between. Germline CDR1 is SGHNT and CDR2 is YYREEE (reference sequence). This CDR3 is CASSTGTLAFNEQFF. CDR3 nucleotides: TGTGCCAGCAGCACCGGGACATTGGCGTTCAATGAGCAGTTCTTC.

The chain couples TRBV6-1 to TRBJ1-2, with D possibly TRBD1 on 6 matching bases. Germline-derived CDR1 and CDR2 are MNHNS and SASEGT. CDR3 length: 14 amino acids. V was shortened by 1 base and J by 6 bases, with 12 bases between the two germline ends. The DNA for the CDR3 is TGTGCCAGCAGTGAAGAACCGGGGGGCGATGGCTACACCTTC. Encoded protein: CASSEEPGGDGYTF.

The chain uses TRBV12-5 and TRBJ2-7; tentative D call: TRBD1 (5 bases). This CDR3 is built from 14 residues. The V gene lost 6 bases and the J gene lost 0 bases, with 12 bases spanning the gap. Germline lookup yields CDR1 LGHNT and CDR2 FRNRAP. The CDR3 spells CASGPPGNSYEQYF. Written as DNA, the CDR3 is TGTGCTAGTGGGCCCCCAGGGAACTCCTACGAGCAGTACTTC.

The chain uses TRBV29-1 and TRBJ2-1; 7 nucleotides match TRBD1. The trim removed 4 bases at V and 4 bases at J, leaving 4 bases unmatched. Germline V gene lookup returns CDR1 SQVTM and CDR2 ANQGSEA. This CDR3 region has 13 residues. Here the CDR3 reads CSVGGDRYNEQFF. Here the CDR3 DNA reads TGCAGCGTTGGTGGGGACAGATACAATGAGCAGTTCTTC.

The V and J genes are TRBV4-2 and TRBJ2-1; D could derive from TRBD1 or TRBD2 (6 bases each). The CDR3 length is 15 residues. Trimming removed 3 bases from V and 3 bases from J, with 12 bases in between. The germline V gene has CDR1 LGHNA and CDR2 YNFKEQ. DNA of the CDR3: TGTGCCAGCAGCCAGCCGGGGGCCGACTACAATGAGCAGTTCTTC. Protein sequence: CASSQPGADYNEQFF.

This sequence joins TRBV6-4 and TRBJ1-2; tentatively, D is TRBD1 (5 bases). This CDR3 comprises 13 residues. The germline gives CDR1 MRHNA, CDR2 SNTAGT. Trimming stripped 3 bases from V and 6 bases from J, with 11 bases between. The DNA of the CDR3 is TGTGCCAGCAGTGAAAGGGTGGGGGATGGCTACACCTTC. Translated, it gives CASSERVGDGYTF.

The rearrangement joins TRBV5-1 to TRBJ2-3; no clear D. The V end was cut by 0 bases, the J end by 0 bases, with 8 bases between. This CDR3 comprises 15 residues. CDR1 SGHRS and CDR2 YFSETQ come from the germline V gene. In nucleotides, the CDR3 is TGCGCCAGCAGCTTGGGGGCCCCTAGCACAGATACGCAGTATTTT. This sequence encodes CASSLGAPSTDTQYF.

This chain connects TRBV6-1 to TRBJ2-3; 11 positions match TRBD2. Germline CDR1 is MNHNS and CDR2 is SASEGT. The CDR3 covers 19 residues. J was trimmed by 0 bases and V by 6 bases; bases with no gene match: 14. CDR3 in DNA: TGTGCCAGCAGGGAAAGAGTACTAGCGGGGGTCGCTAGCACAGATACGCAGTATTTT. This encodes CASRERVLAGVASTDTQYF.

The chain employs TRBV25-1 and TRBJ2-2; D possibly corresponds to TRBD2 (6 bases). CDR3 size: 16 residues. With 6 bases removed from V and 3 bases from J, the gap between germline ends came to 17 bases. Per germline, CDR1 MGHDK and CDR2 SYGVNS. The DNA of the CDR3 is TGTGCCAGCAGCTCACGGGACTCTAGGCACACCGGGGAGCTGTTTTTT. Translation: CASSSRDSRHTGELFF. The variable domain in full, completed from reference TRBV25-1 and TRBJ2-2, reads EADIYQTPRYLVIGTGKKITLECSQTMGHDKMYWYQQDPGMELHLIHYSYGVNSTEKGDLSSESTVSRIRTEHFPLTLESARPSHTSQYLCASSSRDSRHTGELFFGEGSRLTVL.